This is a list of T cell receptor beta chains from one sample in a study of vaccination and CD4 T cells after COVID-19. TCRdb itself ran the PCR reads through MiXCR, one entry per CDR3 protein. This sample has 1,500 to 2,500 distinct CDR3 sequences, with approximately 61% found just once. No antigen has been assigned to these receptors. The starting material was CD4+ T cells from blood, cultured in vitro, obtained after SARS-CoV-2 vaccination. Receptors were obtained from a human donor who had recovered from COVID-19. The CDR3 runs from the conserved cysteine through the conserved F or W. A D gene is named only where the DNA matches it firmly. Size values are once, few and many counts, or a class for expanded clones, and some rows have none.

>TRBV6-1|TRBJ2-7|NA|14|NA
CASSEMGTSYEQYF
TGTGCCAGCAGTGAAATGGGGACCTCCTACGAGCAGTACTTC
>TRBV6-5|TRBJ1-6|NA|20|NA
CASSYSALTGTGPSNSPLHF
TGTGCCAGCAGTTACTCGGCGTTGACCGGTACAGGACCTTCAAATTCACCCCTCCACTTT
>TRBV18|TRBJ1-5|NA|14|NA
CASSPPTGNQPQHF
TGTGCCAGCTCACCACCGACAGGCAATCAGCCCCAGCATTTT
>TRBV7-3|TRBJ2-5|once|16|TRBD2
CASSFSSGRAGETQYF
TGTGCCAGCAGCTTCTCTAGCGGGAGGGCCGGGGAGACCCAGTACTTC
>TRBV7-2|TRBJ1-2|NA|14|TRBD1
CASSFNTGGQGYTF
TGTGCCAGCAGCTTCAACACAGGGGGACAGGGCTACACCTTC
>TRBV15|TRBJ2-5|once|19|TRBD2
CATSRVRTSGRTIQETQYF
TGTGCCACCAGCAGAGTTCGGACTAGCGGGCGGACCATCCAAGAGACCCAGTACTTC
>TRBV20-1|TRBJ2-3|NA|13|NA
CSARDEGPDTQYF
TGCAGTGCTAGAGATGAAGGACCAGATACGCAGTATTTT
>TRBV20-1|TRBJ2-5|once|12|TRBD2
CSRGGRGETQYF
TGCTCCCGCGGGGGGAGAGGCGAGACCCAGTACTTC
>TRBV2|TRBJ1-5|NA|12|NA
CASSDSGRPQHF
TGTGCCAGCAGTGATTCCGGGCGGCCCCAGCATTTT
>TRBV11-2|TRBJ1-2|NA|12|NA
CASKGRAYGYTF
TGTGCCAGCAAAGGCCGGGCCTATGGCTACACCTTC
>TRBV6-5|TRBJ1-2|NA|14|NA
CASSYSAPNYGYTF
TGTGCCAGCAGTTACTCGGCACCTAACTATGGCTACACCTTC
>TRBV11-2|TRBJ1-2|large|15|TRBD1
CASSPTPGGVYGYTF
TGTGCCAGCAGCCCCACCCCAGGGGGTGTCTATGGCTACACCTTC
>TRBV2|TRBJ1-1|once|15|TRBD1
CASSFRRGQGTEAFF
TGTGCCAGCAGTTTCCGGAGGGGGCAAGGCACTGAAGCTTTCTTT
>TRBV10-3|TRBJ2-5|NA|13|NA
CAIGVTREETQYF
TGTGCCATCGGAGTGACTAGGGAAGAGACCCAGTACTTC
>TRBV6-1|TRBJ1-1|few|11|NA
CASSERAEAFF
TGTGCCAGCAGTGAACGAGCTGAAGCTTTCTTT
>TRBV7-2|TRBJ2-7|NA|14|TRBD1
CASSLGTGIYEQYF
TGTGCCAGCAGCTTAGGGACAGGGATATACGAGCAGTACTTC
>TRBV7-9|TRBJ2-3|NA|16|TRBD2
CASSRAGTSGTDTQYF
TGTGCCAGCAGCCGAGCCGGGACTAGCGGGACAGATACGCAGTATTTT
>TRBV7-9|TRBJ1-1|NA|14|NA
CASSHRTPDTEAFF
TGTGCCAGCAGCCACCGGACACCTGACACTGAAGCTTTCTTT
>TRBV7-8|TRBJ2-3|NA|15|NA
CASSLSSFRTDTQYF
TGTGCCAGCAGCTTAAGTTCGTTTCGCACAGATACGCAGTATTTT
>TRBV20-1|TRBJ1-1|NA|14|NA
CSAKKGRPNTEAFF
TGCAGTGCTAAGAAGGGACGGCCCAACACTGAAGCTTTCTTT
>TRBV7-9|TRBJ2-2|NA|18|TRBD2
CASSPPFRVAGRTGELFF
TGTGCCAGCAGCCCACCGTTTAGGGTAGCGGGGAGGACCGGGGAGCTGTTTTTT
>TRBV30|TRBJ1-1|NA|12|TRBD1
CAWRTGNTEAFF
TGTGCCTGGCGGACAGGGAACACTGAAGCTTTCTTT
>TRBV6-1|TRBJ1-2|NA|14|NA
CASSTPGGNYGYTF
TGTGCCAGCAGCACTCCGGGGGGTAACTATGGCTACACCTTC
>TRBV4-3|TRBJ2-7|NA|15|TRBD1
CASSQLPGQNYEQYF
TGCGCCAGCAGTCAACTCCCGGGACAGAACTACGAGCAGTACTTC
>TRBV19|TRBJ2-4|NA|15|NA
CASSIMAARTNIQYF
TGTGCCAGTAGTATAATGGCTGCAAGGACCAACATTCAGTACTTC
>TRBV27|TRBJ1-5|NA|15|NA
CASRTLGRSNQPQHF
TGTGCCAGCCGTACTCTGGGACGGAGCAATCAGCCCCAGCATTTT
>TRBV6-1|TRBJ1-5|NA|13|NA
CASTKVVNQPQHF
TGTGCCAGCACCAAGGTAGTAAATCAGCCCCAGCATTTT
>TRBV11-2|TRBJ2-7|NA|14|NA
CASSLAPSVYEQYF
TGTGCCAGCAGCTTAGCCCCGAGCGTCTACGAGCAGTACTTC
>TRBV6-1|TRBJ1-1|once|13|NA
CASSEQVVTEAFF
TGTGCCAGCAGTGAACAGGTAGTCACTGAAGCTTTCTTT
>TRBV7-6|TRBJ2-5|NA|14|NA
CASSLVGSQETQYF
TGTGCCAGCAGCTTAGTGGGCAGCCAAGAGACCCAGTACTTC
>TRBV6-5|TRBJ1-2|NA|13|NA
CASSSGTLYGYTF
TGTGCCAGCAGTTCCGGGACACTCTATGGCTACACCTTC
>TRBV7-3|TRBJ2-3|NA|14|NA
CASSSTPGGGTQYF
TGTGCCAGCAGCTCGACCCCCGGGGGCGGTACGCAGTATTTT
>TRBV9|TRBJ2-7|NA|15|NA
CASSVGGGGAYEQYF
TGTGCCAGCAGCGTAGGGGGAGGGGGCGCCTACGAGCAGTACTTC
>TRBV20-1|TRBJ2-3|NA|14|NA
CSARLGVQTDTQYF
TGCAGTGCCAGACTGGGGGTACAGACAGATACGCAGTATTTT
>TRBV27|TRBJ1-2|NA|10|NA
CASSSTRNTF
TGTGCCAGCAGTTCCACGCGAAACACCTTC
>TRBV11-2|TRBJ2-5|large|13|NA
CASSFGGVETQYF
TGTGCCAGCAGCTTCGGAGGGGTAGAGACCCAGTACTTC
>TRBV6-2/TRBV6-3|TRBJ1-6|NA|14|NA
CASTREGMDSPLHF
TGTGCCAGCACTAGGGAGGGCATGGATTCACCCCTCCACTTT
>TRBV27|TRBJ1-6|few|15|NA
CASSEDRIRVSPLHF
TGTGCCAGCAGTGAAGACAGGATACGCGTTTCACCCCTCCACTTT
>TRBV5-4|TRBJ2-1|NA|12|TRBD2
CASSVGLDRKFF
TGTGCCAGCAGCGTTGGACTAGACCGCAAGTTCTTC
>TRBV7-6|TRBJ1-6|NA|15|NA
CASSLDRSANSPLHF
TGTGCCAGCAGCTTAGATCGGTCAGCGAATTCACCCCTCCACTTT
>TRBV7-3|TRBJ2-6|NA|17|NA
CASSSPAGFSGANVLTF
TGTGCCAGCAGCTCCCCGGCGGGGTTCTCTGGGGCCAACGTCCTGACTTTC
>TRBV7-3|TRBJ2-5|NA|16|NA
CASSRRRSGEGETQYF
TGTGCCAGCAGCCGCCGCAGGAGCGGAGAGGGAGAGACCCAGTACTTC
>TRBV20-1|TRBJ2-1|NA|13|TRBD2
CSARGLAGNEQFF
TGCAGTGCTAGGGGACTAGCGGGGAATGAGCAGTTCTTC
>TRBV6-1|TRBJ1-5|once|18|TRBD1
CASRPGTALSGSNQPQHF
TGTGCCAGCAGGCCCGGGACAGCGTTATCAGGGAGCAATCAGCCCCAGCATTTT